The 23 T cell receptor beta chains given below trace back to one sample, sequenced in a study of blood T cell repertoires in COVID-19. This table comes from immunoSEQ multiplex PCR, and its TCRdb copy is limited to in-frame clones, with some not included. The data show 300,000 or so clones, with around 80% seen just once and about 1.2% held by the top ten. Input material: peripheral blood. The source is a woman between 45 and 65 years old with acute or convalescent COVID-19.

This sequence joins TRBV2 and TRBJ1-5; 8 bases match TRBD1. Trimming took 7 bases from V and 6 from J; bases not matched to a gene: 8. This CDR3 region has 14 residues. Germline V gene lookup returns CDR1 SNHLY and CDR2 FYNNEI. CDR3 DNA: TGTGCCAGCAAGTTCCAGGGGGCGGGTCAGCCCCAGCATTTT. It yields the protein CASKFQGAGQPQHF.

CDR3 loop: CASSDPRFSGANVLTF. The CDR3 DNA sequence: TGTGCCAGCAGCGATCCTCGGTTCTCTGGGGCCAACGTCCTGACTTTC. V and J are TRBV5-8 and TRBJ2-6; unclear D gene. The CDR3 is 16 amino acids. V lost 4 bases to trimming and J lost 0 bases, with 11 bases between them. CDR1 and CDR2 (germline): SGHTS, YDEGEE.

This clone was counted only a few times. This rearrangement joins TRBV7-9 to TRBJ1-1; D call uncertain. V lost 8 bases and J lost 1, with 8 bases in between. Germline CDR1 is SEHNR and CDR2 is FQNEAQ (reference sequence). The CDR3 runs 12 residues. CDR3 in DNA: TGTGCCAGCCATACACAGAACACTGAAGCTTTCTTT. Translation gives CASHTQNTEAFF. The variable domain in full, completed from reference TRBV7-9 and TRBJ1-1, reads DTGVSQNPRHKITKRGQNVTFRCDPISEHNRLYWYRQTLGQGPEFLTYFQNEAQLEKSRLLSDRFSAERPKGSFSTLEIQRTEQGDSAMYLCASHTQNTEAFFGQGTRLTVV.

The chain combines TRBV10-1 with TRBJ2-5; tentative D call: TRBD2 (6 bases). Germline values: CDR1 WNHNN, CDR2 SYGVQD (reference sequence). The CDR3 loop spans 15 amino acids. Trimming stripped 3 bases from V and 4 bases from J, with 15 bases between. CDR3 coding DNA: TGCGCCAGCAGTGATACACAGGACGGGAGAGAGACCCAGTACTTC. Amino acid sequence: CASSDTQDGRETQYF.

J is TRBJ1-2 and V is TRBV5-6; 8 bases map to TRBD1. The V segment lost 6 bases and the J segment 8 bases; nucleotides outside the gene matches: 12. The CDR3 runs to 14 residues. Looked up from germline, CDR1 is SGHDT and CDR2 is YYEEEE. The CDR3 reads CASTVGSGGRGYTF. CDR3 in DNA: TGTGCCAGCACCGTGGGGTCAGGGGGCAGAGGCTACACCTTC. Full variable domain (missing parts from reference TRBV5-6 and TRBJ1-2): DAGVTQSPTHLIKTRGQQVTLRCSPKSGHDTVSWYQQALGQGPQFIFQYYEEEERQRGNFPDRFSGHQFPNYSSELNVNALLLGDSALYLCASTVGSGGRGYTFGSGTRLTVV.

The rearrangement joins TRBV5-6 to TRBJ2-3, with a weak D call TRBD2 (5 bases). Deletions cut 0 bases from V and 2 bases from J, with 13 bases between. Germline loops: CDR1 SGHDT, CDR2 YYEEEE. This CDR3 is 16 amino acids long. In nucleotides, the CDR3 is TGTGCCAGCAGCTTGGAAGGACTGCCGTTCACAGATACGCAGTATTTT. Protein sequence: CASSLEGLPFTDTQYF.

This clone was counted a single time. The CDR3 sequence: CAWSDLYGYTF. DNA for the CDR3: TGTGCCTGGAGTGACCTATATGGCTACACCTTC. V usage is TRBV30 and J usage is TRBJ1-2; D is unresolved. V dropped 1 base and J dropped 5 bases, with 5 bases sitting between them. Germline V lookup: CDR1 GTSNPN, CDR2 SVGIG (reference sequence). This CDR3 contains 11 residues.

This chain links TRBV6-5 with TRBJ1-6; 12 bases agree with TRBD1. V shed 8 bases and J 7 bases; nucleotides not matched to a gene: 6. Germline CDR1 MNHEY, CDR2 SVGAGI. The CDR3 has 15 amino acids. CDR3 protein: CASVGQGAGNSPLHF. DNA for the CDR3: TGTGCCAGCGTGGGACAGGGGGCGGGAAATTCACCCCTCCACTTT.

The rearrangement links TRBV7-2 to TRBJ2-5; a weak D match, TRBD2 (5 bases). Trimming took off 1 base at V and 4 bases at J, with 7 bases between the two ends. The V gene's germline CDR1 is SGHTA and CDR2 FQGNSA. This CDR3 has 13 amino acids. CDR3 nucleotide sequence: TGTGCCAGCAGCTTAGGGGAGCTAGAGACCCAGTACTTC. Encoded protein: CASSLGELETQYF.

The gene calls are TRBV27 and TRBJ1-1; D remains unclear. The V gene lost 4 bases and the J gene lost 5 bases, with 14 bases spanning the gap. CDR1 is MNHEY and CDR2 is SMNVEV in the germline V gene (reference sequence). The CDR3 sequence is 14 residues long. For the CDR3, the DNA is TGTGCCAGCAGTTCTGCCTTCCTCAGTACTGAAGCTTTCTTT. Residues: CASSSAFLSTEAFF.

This chain connects TRBV7-3 to TRBJ1-1, with 7 bases aligning to TRBD1. This CDR3 region has 14 residues. CDR1 is SGHTA and CDR2 is FQGTGA in the germline V gene. Trimming removed 3 bases from V and 4 bases from J; junction bases left unmatched: 5. CDR3 bases: TGTGCCAGCAGCTTCGACAGGGCAGCCACTGAAGCTTTCTTT. It translates to CASSFDRAATEAFF.

This chain joins TRBV18 and TRBJ2-2; D uncertain. Trimming took off 3 bases at V and 0 bases at J, with 5 bases between the two ends. From germline, CDR1 is KGHSH and CDR2 LQKENI. The CDR3 length is 14 residues. The CDR3 bases are TGTGCCAGCTCACCTAGCTCGAACACCGGGGAGCTGTTTTTT. Residues: CASSPSSNTGELFF.

This clone has a single count. The genes are TRBV5-1 and TRBJ2-3, with 8 bases that match TRBD2. CDR1 is SGHRS, CDR2 YFSETQ, per germline. Trimming cost V 1 base and J 4 bases; bases outside gene matches: 14. CDR3 length: 18 amino acids. The CDR3 is CASSLSTGSGLAADTQYF. Here the CDR3 DNA reads TGCGCCAGCAGCTTGTCGACGGGGTCTGGACTAGCAGCAGATACGCAGTATTTT.

V gene TRBV2 combines with J gene TRBJ1-5; D is perhaps TRBD1 (6 bases). Germline-derived CDR1 and CDR2 are SNHLY and FYNNEI. The germline V and J ends were trimmed by 1 base and 7 bases, with 11 bases remaining between them. This CDR3 spans 14 amino acids. Here the CDR3 reads CASSEGNRAQPQHF. The DNA for the CDR3 is TGTGCCAGCAGTGAAGGCAACAGGGCCCAGCCCCAGCATTTT. Variable domain in full (rest from reference TRBV2 and TRBJ1-5): EPEVTQTPSHQVTQMGQEVILRCVPISNHLYFYWYRQILGQKVEFLVSFYNNEISEKSEIFDDQFSVERPDGSNFTLKIRSTKLEDSAMYFCASSEGNRAQPQHFGDGTRLSIL.

The V and J genes are TRBV7-2 and TRBJ2-1; D uncertain. The CDR3 is made up of 14 amino acids. In germline, CDR1 is SGHTA, CDR2 FQGNSA. V dropped 0 bases and J dropped 6 bases, with 9 bases sitting between them. The CDR3 DNA reads as TGTGCCAGCAGCTTAGCGAGTCTTATCAATGAGCAGTTCTTC. Protein: CASSLASLINEQFF.

As regards this clone: A read error may produce the germline difference seen at one junction end. The chain combines TRBV3-1 (or the pseudogene TRBV3-2) with TRBJ1-1, with D perhaps TRBD1 (5 bases). Looked up from germline, CDR1 is LGHDT and CDR2 is YNNKEL (reference sequence). The CDR3 spans 13 residues. The chain's CDR3 is CARSPGGGREAFF. CDR3 DNA: TGTGCCCGCAGCCCCGGGGGGGGGAGGGAAGCTTTCTTT.

The V call is TRBV7-2, the J call TRBJ2-7; D is unclear. This CDR3 is built from 12 residues. Trimming took off 5 bases at V and 3 bases at J, with 8 bases between the two ends. Germline lookup yields CDR1 SGHTA and CDR2 FQGNSA. For the CDR3, the DNA is TGTGCCAGCAGCCTTATCCGCTACGAGCAGTACTTC. Its protein is CASSLIRYEQYF.

In the case of this clone: At one end, the junction sequence differs from germline, possibly due to a read error. CDR3 sequence (DNA): TGTGCCAGCAGCTTATATGGGGGCCAGGGGACCCTTTTT. It codes for CASSLYGGQGTLF. V gene TRBV28 combines with J gene TRBJ1-6; TRBD1 is a possible D gene (6 bases). CDR1 is MDHEN, CDR2 SYDVKM, per germline. The CDR3 contains 13 residues.

The V call is TRBV28, the J call TRBJ1-3; maybe TRBD1 (6 bases). V gave up 3 bases and J gave up 8 bases, with 17 bases separating them. There are 15 residues in the CDR3. Germline-derived CDR1 and CDR2 are MDHEN and SYDVKM. The CDR3 spells CASSFLGQRSHTIYF. The DNA of the CDR3 is TGTGCCAGCAGTTTCTTGGGACAACGAAGTCACACCATATATTTT.

The rearrangement uses TRBV9 and TRBJ1-2; D is undetermined. The CDR3 loop spans 18 amino acids. Germline loops: CDR1 SGDLS, CDR2 YYNGEE. The germline V and J ends were trimmed by 6 bases and 1 base, with 25 bases remaining between them. This CDR3 reads CASTSGPGSYTNNYGYTF. The CDR3 region has the DNA TGTGCCAGCACCTCCGGTCCGGGGTCTTATACGAATAACTATGGCTACACCTTC.

This clone appeared a few times. The V and J genes are TRBV29-1 and TRBJ2-3; TRBD1 matches at 9 bases. Germline CDR1 SQVTM, CDR2 ANQGSEA. The CDR3 spans 13 residues. Trimming at V came to 7 bases and at J to 2 bases, leaving 4 bases not matched to a gene. The DNA of the CDR3 is TGCAGCGGAGGACAGGGGACCACAGATACGCAGTATTTT. Protein product: CSGGQGTTDTQYF.

This chain links TRBV12-3 or TRBV12-4 with TRBJ2-5; D gene unclear. Between the trimmed V and J ends, which lost 3 bases and 3 bases, there was a span of 8 bases. The CDR3 covers 13 residues. The CDR3 loop reads CASSLYEKETQYF. CDR3 nucleotides: TGTGCCAGCAGTTTGTATGAGAAAGAGACCCAGTACTTC.

This clone appeared a single time. The V call is TRBV6-5, the J call TRBJ1-3; 7 positions match TRBD1. Germline CDR1 and CDR2: MNHEY and SVGAGI. The CDR3 totals 15 residues. V trimming: 5 bases; J trimming: 4 bases; junction bases outside the gene matches: 8. The CDR3: CASSRAGGNGNTIYF. CDR3 sequence (DNA): TGTGCCAGCAGTCGCGCAGGGGGGAACGGAAACACCATATATTTT.